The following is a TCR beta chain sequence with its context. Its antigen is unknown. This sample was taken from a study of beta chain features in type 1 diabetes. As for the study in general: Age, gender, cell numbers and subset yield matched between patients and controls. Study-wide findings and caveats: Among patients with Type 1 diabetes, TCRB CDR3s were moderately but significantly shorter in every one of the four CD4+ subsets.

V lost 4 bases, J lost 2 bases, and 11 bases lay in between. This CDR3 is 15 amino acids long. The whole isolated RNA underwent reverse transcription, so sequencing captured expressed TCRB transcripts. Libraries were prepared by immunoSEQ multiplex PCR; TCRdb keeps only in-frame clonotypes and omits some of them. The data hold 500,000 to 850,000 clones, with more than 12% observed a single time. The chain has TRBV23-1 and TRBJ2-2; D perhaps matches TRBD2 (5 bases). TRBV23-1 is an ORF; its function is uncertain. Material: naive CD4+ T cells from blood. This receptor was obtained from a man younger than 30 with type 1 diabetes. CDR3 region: CASSLQRINTGELFF. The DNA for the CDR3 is TGCGCCAGCAGTCTTCAGCGGATAAACACCGGGGAGCTGTTTTTT.